The rows below give T cell receptor beta chains drawn from one sample of a study of breast tumors, draining lymph nodes, adjacent tissues. TCRdb ran MiXCR on the multiplex PCR reads and lists one entry per CDR3 protein. This sample has around 140,000 distinct CDR3 sequences, with approximately 32% found just once. The sample comprised axillary lymph node tissue. These receptors were taken from a female donor with breast cancer. Some clones in this sample may be carry-over from other donors' samples. Each CDR3 is given with its conserved first and last residue. The D gene is left open where the match is weak.

V gene	D gene	J gene	CDR3 length	CDR3 protein
TRBV7-6	NA	TRBJ2-5	16	CASSLAIIPPGETQYF
TRBV5-1	NA	TRBJ1-6	15	CASSFGLGAGPPLHF
TRBV7-8	NA	TRBJ2-3	17	CASSLYLTADAADTQYF
TRBV2	NA	TRBJ1-2	16	CASSDRQSTGNGGYTF
TRBV12-3/TRBV12-4	TRBD1	TRBJ1-1	15	CASSPGQGIRSEAFF
TRBV29-1	NA	TRBJ2-7	13	CSAGFPNRYEQYF
TRBV6-5	TRBD1	TRBJ1-2	15	CASSYAGTGGGGYTF
TRBV3-1	NA	TRBJ1-6	17	CASSRGGAGSGNSPPHF
TRBV28	NA	TRBJ2-2	12	CASSRDTGELFF
TRBV2	NA	TRBJ2-4	14	CASSEARGTNIQYF
TRBV2	TRBD1	TRBJ1-2	14	CASCRDSFNYGYTF
TRBV9	NA	TRBJ1-5	15	CASSKAGGSGSPQHF
TRBV20-1	TRBD2	TRBJ2-1	18	CSARDQAGLAGIYNEQFF
TRBV7-8	TRBD1	TRBJ2-3	17	CASSPNEGALRTDTQYF
TRBV7-9	NA	TRBJ1-2	14	CASSFTGTSYGYTF
TRBV28	TRBD1	TRBJ2-3	13	CASSTGGTDTQYF
TRBV6-1	TRBD1	TRBJ1-6	14	CASRRDRGNSPLHF
TRBV6-2/TRBV6-3	NA	TRBJ1-2	13	CASSLGSNYGYTF
TRBV6-5	NA	TRBJ2-2	16	CASSPPDSTNTGELFF
TRBV9	NA	TRBJ2-1	15	CASSVGAGFYNEPFF
TRBV7-3	NA	TRBJ2-1	15	CASSAQGGATGEQFF
TRBV19	NA	TRBJ2-3	17	CASSIDHEGVGTDTQYF